One sample yielded the 5 T cell receptor beta chains listed below, sequenced in a study of blood T cells in healthy people across ages. With a J-beta primer mix and a sample-barcoded 5' primer, a second PCR ran roughly 7 to 11 cycles. TCRdb ran MiXCR on the 5' RACE reads and lists one entry per CDR3 protein. The table shows around 1.5 million distinct CDR3 sequences, with roughly 45% occurring only once. Sample: blood. Every receptor here comes from a woman between 18 and 29 years old in good health.

J is TRBJ2-1 and V is TRBV5-1; a weak D match, TRBD1 (6 bases). The CDR3 runs 15 residues. Trimming took 1 base from V and 4 from J, leaving 12 bases between them. Germline loops: CDR1 SGHRS, CDR2 YFSETQ. The CDR3 loop is CASSLQGREYNEQFF. The CDR3 nucleotides are TGCGCCAGCAGCTTGCAGGGGCGCGAATACAATGAGCAGTTCTTC.

The rearrangement uses TRBV7-8 and TRBJ2-7; D not certain. The V and J ends lost 5 bases and 3 bases respectively, with 14 bases between them. The germline CDR1 and CDR2 sequences are SGHVS and FQNEAQ. There are 14 residues in the CDR3. CDR3 amino acids: CASSPSDSVYEQYF. In DNA, the CDR3 is TGTGCCAGCAGCCCTTCCGACTCCGTCTACGAGCAGTACTTC. The complete variable domain, with remaining parts taken from reference TRBV7-8 and TRBJ2-7, reads GAGVSQSPRYKVAKRGQDVALRCDPISGHVSLFWYQQALGQGPEFLTYFQNEAQLDKSGLPSDRFFAERPEGSVSTLKIQRTQQEDSAVYLCASSPSDSVYEQYFGPGTRLTVT.

The chain links TRBV9 to TRBJ2-5; maybe TRBD1 (5 bases). Germline CDR1 is SGDLS and CDR2 is YYNGEE. Trimming removed 3 bases from V and 2 bases from J, with 17 bases in between. The CDR3 is 16 amino acids. DNA for the CDR3: TGTGCCAGCAGCGCCGACAGAGGAGCCCCACAAGAGACCCAGTACTTC. This sequence encodes CASSADRGAPQETQYF.

The V gene is TRBV7-2, the J gene TRBJ2-7, with TRBD2 matching over 11 bases. Germline V gene sequence: CDR1 SGHTA, CDR2 FQGNSA. Trimming cost V 6 bases and J 3 bases; bases outside gene matches: 4. The CDR3 contains 14 residues. The CDR3 coding sequence is TGTGCCAGCAGACTAGCGGGGGACCGCTACGAGCAGTACTTC. The encoded protein is CASRLAGDRYEQYF.

The gene calls are TRBV6-1 and TRBJ2-3, with a tentative D call TRBD1 (6 bases). Trimming took 5 bases from V and 9 from J, leaving 24 bases between them. Germline V CDR1 and CDR2: MNHNS, SASEGT. The CDR3 covers 16 residues. DNA for the CDR3: TGTGCCAGCAGTCAAGAGGACAGAGGGCCCCACCGGACGCAGTATTTT. Translating gives CASSQEDRGPHRTQYF.